These 10 T cell receptor beta chains share one sample of origin, sequenced in a study of T cell responses to AZD1222 COVID-19 vaccine. Sequencing used immunoSEQ multiplex PCR; TCRdb keeps in-frame clones, though not all of them. The data contain approximately 120,000 clones, roughly 88% of them singletons. The source was peripheral blood, collected on day 0 of AZD1222 vaccination. The receptors were sampled from an adult in good health.

This clone was detected once. The chain is built from TRBV20-1 and TRBJ2-1; the D gene is possibly TRBD2 (5 bases). The CDR3 runs 15 residues. The V end lost 3 bases, the J end lost 6 bases, and 18 bases lay between the germline ends. Germline V CDR1 and CDR2: DFQATT, SNEGSKA (reference sequence). The CDR3 loop is CSASKQRSLSNEQFF. CDR3 coding DNA: TGCAGTGCTAGTAAGCAGCGGTCCCTTAGCAATGAGCAGTTCTTC.

This rearrangement joins TRBV3-1 (or the pseudogene TRBV3-2) to TRBJ1-6, with unresolved D. Trimming removed 4 bases from V and 6 bases from J, with 10 bases in between. Germline lookup yields CDR1 LGHDT and CDR2 YNNKEL (reference sequence). CDR3 length: 14 amino acids. In DNA form, the CDR3 reads TGTGCCAGCAGCCCTAGTCGGATTAATTCACCCCTCCACTTT. Translating it yields CASSPSRINSPLHF.

The genes are TRBV4-2 and TRBJ1-6; 9 nucleotides line up with TRBD1. Germline trimming cut 3 bases from V and 9 bases from J; bases unmatched to any gene: 3. The CDR3 extends over 14 amino acids. Germline CDR1 LGHNA, CDR2 YNFKEQ. CDR3 DNA sequence: TGTGCCAGCAGCCAGGACAGGGGAGCTTCACCCCTCCACTTT. Amino acids: CASSQDRGASPLHF.

This clone was seen more than once but under ten times. The CDR3 region is CASSSGTSGINTGELFF. For the CDR3, the DNA is TGTGCCAGCAGCTCCGGGACTAGCGGGATCAACACCGGGGAGCTGTTTTTT. The V call is TRBV5-4, the J call TRBJ2-2, with 13 bases that match TRBD2. Losses at the gene ends were 3 bases for V and 2 bases for J; bases not matched to a gene: 4. CDR3 length: 17 residues. From germline, CDR1 is SGHNT and CDR2 YYREEE (reference sequence).

The chain employs TRBV29-1 and TRBJ2-7; 9 bases fit TRBD1. The CDR3 is 12 residues long. The V segment lost 1 base and the J segment 9 bases; nucleotides outside the gene matches: 4. Germline assignment: CDR1 SQVTM and CDR2 ANQGSEA. Written as DNA, the CDR3 is TGCAGCGTTGAAGGGGACAGGGTGGGGCAGTACTTC. Its protein is CSVEGDRVGQYF.

The chain links TRBV12-5 to TRBJ2-5; D remains ambiguous. Germline CDR1 and CDR2: LGHNT and FRNRAP. The CDR3 sequence is 14 residues long. V was shortened by 1 base and J by 2 bases, with 8 bases between the two germline ends. CDR3 bases: TGTGCTAGTGGTTTGGCCCCCCAACAAGAGACCCAGTACTTC. This encodes CASGLAPQQETQYF.

This chain joins TRBV11-3 and TRBJ1-6; 7 bases are shared with TRBD1. CDR1 SGHNT and CDR2 YENEEA come from the germline V gene. The trim removed 5 bases at V and 10 bases at J, leaving 8 bases unmatched. The CDR3 is made up of 14 amino acids. The CDR3 region has the DNA TGTGCCAGCAGCCGCGAAACAGGGGACTCACCCCTCCACTTT. It yields the protein CASSRETGDSPLHF.

The chain recombines TRBV9 with TRBJ2-1; 8 bases are shared with TRBD1. The V gene end was trimmed by 0 bases and the J gene end by 7 bases; junction bases not matched to a gene: 6. This CDR3 spans 15 amino acids. Per germline, CDR1 SGDLS and CDR2 YYNGEE. The CDR3, as DNA: TGTGCCAGCAGCGTAGGAAGGACAGGGTGGAATGAGCAGTTCTTC. The encoded protein is CASSVGRTGWNEQFF. Together with reference TRBV9 and TRBJ2-1, the CDR3 gives the full variable domain: DSGVTQTPKHLITATGQRVTLRCSPRSGDLSVYWYQQSLDQGLQFLIQYYNGEERAKGNILERFSAQQFPDLHSELNLSSLELGDSALYFCASSVGRTGWNEQFFGPGTRLTVL.

The chain recombines TRBV4-2 with TRBJ1-3; D not certain. The CDR3 has 16 residues. The germline CDR1 and CDR2 sequences are LGHNA and YNFKEQ. V lost 0 bases and J lost 0, with 9 bases in between. The CDR3 loop is CASSQDPQSSGNTIYF. CDR3 nucleotides: TGTGCCAGCAGCCAAGATCCCCAGAGCTCTGGAAACACCATATATTTT.

This clone has just one count. This chain joins TRBV20-1 and TRBJ2-7, with unresolved D. Germline CDR1 reads DFQATT; CDR2 reads SNEGSKA (reference sequence). This CDR3 comprises 10 residues. Trimming cost V 1 base and J 7 bases, with 5 bases left between them. The CDR3 DNA sequence: TGCAGTGCTAGAGTGGAGGAGCAGTACTTC. Translating it yields CSARVEEQYF.